These T cell receptor beta chains were read from a single sample in a study of blood T cell repertoires in COVID-19. Some clones are missing from TCRdb's copy, which holds only in-frame ones; the method was immunoSEQ multiplex PCR. The data show about 200,000 clones, about three quarters seen once. Sequencing was performed on peripheral blood. Every receptor here comes from a woman aged 65 to 85 with acute or convalescent COVID-19. Both conserved end residues are trimmed from each CDR3.

cdr3_length	v_call	cdr3_aa
11	TRBV5-1	ASSLGGNLEAF
12	TRBV7-9	ASSPGLAGGEQY
12	TRBV11-2	ASSLGTANTEAF
13	TRBV6-6	ASSYIGEGNYGYT
15	TRBV24-1	ATSDSGRARGRNEQF
15	TRBV19	ASSFGRTGMNTGELF
12	TRBV28	ASSSQGGTGELF
12	TRBV3-1/TRBV3-2	ASSRQGGSNEQF
13	TRBV5-1	ASSPPGGEHYEQY
11	TRBV5-8	ASSRDRDSGYT
14	TRBV10-3	AISESGTGEGYGYT
15	TRBV2	ASSVGLADFRTGELF